Listed below are T cell receptor beta chains from one sample, sequenced in a study of blood T cell repertoires in COVID-19. Repertoires were generated with immunoSEQ multiplex PCR, while TCRdb's copy carries only in-frame clones and drops some. The sample records roughly 80,000 clones, less than 90% being singletons. The specimen was peripheral blood. The receptors were sampled from a man in his fifties or sixties with active or convalescent COVID-19. CDR3s include the opening cysteine and the closing phenylalanine or tryptophan. D genes are given only for firm matches. Clone sizes are given selectively: once, few, many, or a class where the clone is expanded.

-	TRBV27	-	TRBJ1-3	CASSLAPRSGNTIYF	TGTGCCAGCAGTTTGGCTCCCCGCTCTGGAAACACCATATATTTT
TRBD1	TRBV5-5	-	TRBJ1-6	CASSSGTGLNNSPLHF	TGTGCCAGCAGCTCTGGGACAGGACTAAATAATTCACCCCTCCACTTT
-	TRBV7-8	-	TRBJ1-3	CASGPRSGNTIYF	TGTGCCAGCGGCCCCCGTTCTGGAAACACCATATATTTT
TRBD1	TRBV2	-	TRBJ1-5	CASSRDRVTQPQHF	TGTGCCAGCAGCCGGGACAGGGTGACTCAGCCCCAGCATTTT
TRBD1	TRBV6-1	-	TRBJ1-2	CASSDQQGARGYTF	TGTGCCAGCAGTGATCAACAGGGGGCGCGTGGCTACACCTTC
TRBD1	TRBV5-5	-	TRBJ1-6	CASIAGTGYNSPLHF	TGTGCCAGCATCGCCGGGACAGGGTATAATTCACCCCTCCACTTT
-	TRBV6-5	-	TRBJ2-4	CASSYQGSAKNIQYF	TGTGCCAGCAGTTACCAGGGGTCGGCCAAAAACATTCAGTACTTC
TRBD2	TRBV5-1	once	TRBJ2-3	CASSLGGLAGGRRTDTQYF	TGCGCCAGCAGCTTGGGAGGTCTAGCGGGGGGGCGAAGGACAGATACGCAGTATTTT
TRBD1	TRBV15	-	TRBJ2-5	CATSSTGGRETQYF	TGTGCCACCAGCAGTACAGGGGGACGGGAGACCCAGTACTTC
-	TRBV5-6	-	TRBJ1-5	CASSRGQSSNQPQHF	TGTGCCAGCAGCCGAGGACAGTCCAGCAATCAGCCCCAGCATTTT
-	TRBV6-5	-	TRBJ1-4	CASSYSQAINEKLFF	TGTGCCAGCAGTTACTCTCAGGCGATTAATGAAAAACTGTTTTTT
-	TRBV6-5	-	TRBJ1-6	CASSPGQPDNSPLHF	TGTGCCAGCAGTCCCGGACAGCCTGATAATTCACCCCTCCACTTT
-	TRBV11-2	once	TRBJ2-7	CASSLYYPGLNYEQYF	TGTGCCAGCAGCTTATATTATCCGGGTTTAAACTACGAGCAGTACTTC
TRBD1	TRBV14	-	TRBJ1-4	CASSQDRGTGNEKLFF	TGTGCCAGCAGCCAAGATCGGGGGACAGGTAATGAAAAACTGTTTTTT
-	TRBV5-4	-	TRBJ1-4	CASSFPGGKLFF	TGTGCCAGCAGCTTTCCGGGGGGAAAACTGTTTTTT
-	TRBV24-1	-	TRBJ1-2	CATSDGQGYGYTF	TGTGCCACCAGTGATGGGCAGGGCTATGGCTACACCTTC
TRBD1	TRBV6-5	-	TRBJ1-1	CASSYTGQGNTEAFF	TGTGCCAGCAGTTACACTGGACAGGGGAACACTGAAGCTTTCTTT
TRBD2	TRBV2	-	TRBJ2-3	CASSGVLAGGLDTQYF	TGTGCCAGCAGTGGGGTACTAGCGGGGGGGCTAGATACGCAGTATTTT
-	TRBV28	-	TRBJ2-2	CASRARGGTGELFF	TGTGCCAGCAGAGCAAGAGGTGGAACCGGGGAGCTGTTTTTT
TRBD1	TRBV13	-	TRBJ2-1	CASSDRTGDFGNEQFF	TGTGCCAGCAGCGACCGGACAGGGGATTTCGGCAATGAGCAGTTCTTC
TRBD1	TRBV27	-	TRBJ1-6	CASSFSGGSSPLHF	TGTGCCAGCAGTTTCTCAGGGGGCAGTTCACCCCTCCACTTT
TRBD1	TRBV7-9	-	TRBJ1-1	CASSLEGASTEAFF	TGTGCCAGCAGCTTAGAGGGGGCGAGCACTGAAGCTTTCTTT
TRBD1	TRBV18	-	TRBJ1-5	CASSPGQGTGQPQHF	TGTGCCAGCTCACCAGGACAGGGGACGGGTCAGCCCCAGCATTTT
TRBD2	TRBV2	-	TRBJ2-3	CASTTSDNAQQYF	TGTGCCAGCACAACTAGCGACAACGCCCAGCAGTATTTT
-	TRBV6-2/TRBV6-3	once	TRBJ2-7	CASSYRTDYEQYF	TGTGCCAGCAGTTACCGGACAGACTACGAGCAGTACTTC
-	TRBV12-5	-	TRBJ1-5	CASGLVNQAQLLNQPQHF	TGTGCTAGTGGTTTGGTAAATCAGGCCCAACTCCTAAATCAGCCCCAGCATTTT
TRBD2	TRBV5-6	few	TRBJ2-3	CASSRLGGGALITDTQYF	TGTGCCAGCAGCCGTTTAGGCGGGGGGGCCTTAATCACAGATACGCAGTATTTT
-	TRBV7-2	-	TRBJ2-2	CASSFTGNPGELFF	TGTGCCAGCAGCTTTACAGGGAATCCCGGGGAGCTGTTTTTT